What follows are 19 T cell receptor beta chains derived from one specimen sequenced in a study of blood T cell repertoires in COVID-19. Generated by immunoSEQ multiplex PCR, the TCRdb table keeps only in-frame clones and is missing some. The repertoire holds around 25,000 clones, approximately 90% seen once, with approximately 9.7% in the top ten. Specimen: peripheral blood. These receptors all come from a man aged 65 to 85 with acute or convalescent COVID-19.

This chain links TRBV5-6 with TRBJ1-2; maybe TRBD1 (6 bases). The V end was cut by 4 bases, the J end by 8 bases, with 15 bases between. Germline CDR1 is SGHDT and CDR2 is YYEEEE. This CDR3 has 13 residues. The CDR3 DNA follows: TGTGCCAGCAGCCGAGGGACATTCGAGGGCTACACCTTC. This encodes CASSRGTFEGYTF.

Here the CDR3 reads CASSLGGQGSFTGELFF. CDR3 DNA sequence: TGCGCCAGCAGCTTAGGGGGACAGGGGTCATTCACCGGGGAGCTGTTTTTT. V usage is TRBV5-1 and J usage is TRBJ2-2; 10 bases fit TRBD1. Looked up from germline, CDR1 is SGHRS and CDR2 is YFSETQ. Trimming at V came to 2 bases and at J to 4 bases, leaving 8 bases not matched to a gene. The CDR3 covers 17 residues. Using reference TRBV5-1 and TRBJ2-2 for the parts outside the CDR3, the full variable domain is KAGVTQTPRYLIKTRGQQVTLSCSPISGHRSVSWYQQTPGQGLQFLFEYFSETQRNKGNFPGRFSGRQFSNSRSEMNVSTLELGDSALYLCASSLGGQGSFTGELFFGEGSRLTVL.

V is TRBV5-4 and J is TRBJ2-2; 10 bases align to TRBD2. V trimming: 4 bases; J trimming: 6 bases; junction bases outside the gene matches: 12. The CDR3 consists of 17 residues. Per germline, CDR1 SGHNT and CDR2 YYREEE (reference sequence). In DNA form, the CDR3 reads TGTGCCAGCAGCCCATTGGCTAGCGGGAGAGCGGCCGGGGAGCTGTTTTTT. Encoded protein: CASSPLASGRAAGELFF.

The J gene is TRBJ2-7, the V gene TRBV24-1, with a tentative D call TRBD2 (5 bases). Looked up from germline, CDR1 is KGHDR and CDR2 is SFDVKD. The length of the CDR3 is 13 residues. V shed 3 bases and J shed 7 bases, with 12 bases lying between them. The CDR3 bases are TGTGCCACCAGTGATCGGGAACACTCGGAGCAGTACTTC. The encoded protein is CATSDREHSEQYF.

V gene TRBV7-2 combines with J gene TRBJ1-1; a weak D match, TRBD1 (6 bases). The V end was cut by 4 bases, the J end by 1 base, with 13 bases between. The CDR3 runs to 15 residues. Germline CDR1 reads SGHTA; CDR2 reads FQGNSA. The CDR3 spells CASSSEGGRNTEAFF. The CDR3 DNA reads as TGTGCCAGCAGCTCTGAGGGGGGGAGGAACACTGAAGCTTTCTTT.

This clone occurred once. The chain is built from TRBV4-2 and TRBJ2-1, with 8 bases matching TRBD2. The CDR3 runs to 16 residues. After removal of 0 bases from V and 0 bases from J, the junction contained 1 base not matched to a gene. From germline, CDR1 is LGHNA and CDR2 YNFKEQ. CDR3: CASSQDRGGSYNEQFF. CDR3 bases: TGTGCCAGCAGCCAAGATCGGGGGGGCTCCTACAATGAGCAGTTCTTC.

The rearrangement joins TRBV6-5 to TRBJ1-3; no clear D. CDR1 is MNHEY, CDR2 SVGAGI, per germline. The CDR3 is 14 amino acids. Trimming removed 5 bases at V and 4 bases at J, with 12 bases between. CDR3 sequence (DNA): TGTGCCAGCAGTCCTACCAGGAACGGAAACACCATATATTTT. This codes for CASSPTRNGNTIYF.

This chain joins TRBV4-2 and TRBJ1-6; possible D gene TRBD1, 5 bases. The CDR3 length is 15 residues. The germline V gene has CDR1 LGHNA and CDR2 YNFKEQ. Deletions cut 4 bases from V and 4 bases from J, with 11 bases between. The CDR3 here is CASSPARQYNSPLHF. In DNA, the CDR3 is TGTGCCAGCAGCCCAGCCCGACAGTATAATTCACCCCTCCACTTT.

This sequence joins TRBV2 and TRBJ1-1; 7 nucleotides align to TRBD1. Germline values: CDR1 SNHLY, CDR2 FYNNEI. V was pared by 10 bases and J by 3 bases, with 8 bases of the junction left unmatched. There are 13 residues in the CDR3. The CDR3 DNA sequence: TGTGCCACCGGGGACAGACCTGACACTGAAGCTTTCTTT. Protein sequence: CATGDRPDTEAFF.

The count of this clone is one. The V and J genes are TRBV9 and TRBJ2-1; 9 positions agree with TRBD1. Germline V gene sequence: CDR1 SGDLS, CDR2 YYNGEE. The CDR3 is 14 residues long. With 4 bases clipped from V and 4 bases from J, the junction kept 3 bases outside the gene matches. The CDR3 region has the DNA TGTGCCAGCAGCACAGGGGGCGGGTACAATGAGCAGTTCTTC. It yields the protein CASSTGGGYNEQFF.

The chain is built from TRBV6-4 and TRBJ2-5; 7 bases agree with TRBD1. The V gene end was trimmed by 7 bases and the J gene end by 4 bases; junction bases not matched to a gene: 6. This CDR3 spans 13 amino acids. The V gene's germline CDR1 is MRHNA and CDR2 SNTAGT. The CDR3 nucleotides are TGTGCCAGCACCGTAGGGGGCGTAGAGACCCAGTACTTC. Protein product: CASTVGGVETQYF.

The gene calls are TRBV5-1 and TRBJ2-1, with D tentatively TRBD1 (5 bases). V lost 2 bases, J lost 0 bases, and 15 bases lay in between. Germline CDR1 is SGHRS and CDR2 is YFSETQ. The CDR3 runs to 17 residues. The CDR3 loop reads CASSLDPRVSSYNEQFF. The CDR3 DNA sequence: TGCGCCAGCAGCTTAGACCCCAGGGTTAGCTCCTACAATGAGCAGTTCTTC. Complete variable domain (other parts from reference TRBV5-1 and TRBJ2-1): KAGVTQTPRYLIKTRGQQVTLSCSPISGHRSVSWYQQTPGQGLQFLFEYFSETQRNKGNFPGRFSGRQFSNSRSEMNVSTLELGDSALYLCASSLDPRVSSYNEQFFGPGTRLTVL.

V usage is TRBV19 and J usage is TRBJ1-1; D possibly corresponds to TRBD1 (6 bases). This CDR3 is 15 amino acids long. Germline V gene lookup returns CDR1 LNHDA and CDR2 SQIVND (reference sequence). V shed 7 bases and J shed 0 bases, with 15 bases lying between them. CDR3 sequence: CASTLGGPLNTEAFF. CDR3 nucleotides: TGTGCCAGTACCCTCGGGGGGCCCTTGAACACTGAAGCTTTCTTT.

The V and J genes are TRBV11-2 and TRBJ1-1, with D maybe TRBD1 (5 bases). Per the germline V gene, CDR1 is SGHAT and CDR2 is FQNNGV. The CDR3 sequence is 16 residues long. With 1 base removed from V and 6 bases from J, the gap between germline ends came to 18 bases. CDR3 amino acids: CASSLAAGVPYPEAFF. In DNA form, the CDR3 reads TGTGCCAGCAGCTTAGCGGCGGGGGTTCCGTACCCTGAAGCTTTCTTT.

This clone was counted between two and nine times. This chain connects TRBV14 to TRBJ1-6; D gene uncertain. Germline V gene lookup returns CDR1 SGHDN and CDR2 FVKESK. The CDR3 loop spans 13 amino acids. Trimming stripped 4 bases from V and 9 bases from J, with 10 bases between. CDR3 DNA sequence: TGTGCCAGCAGCCTGACCGGGTCTTCACCCCTCCACTTT. Amino acid sequence: CASSLTGSSPLHF.

V and J are TRBV5-1 and TRBJ2-7; D gene uncertain. With 4 bases removed from V and 2 bases from J, the gap between germline ends came to 7 bases. CDR1 and CDR2 from the germline V gene are SGHRS and YFSETQ. The CDR3 consists of 12 residues. The CDR3 region is CASSLNTYEQYF. The CDR3 nucleotides read TGCGCCAGCAGCCTCAACACCTACGAGCAGTACTTC.

The chain combines TRBV5-1 with TRBJ2-1; 11 bases are a match to TRBD2. This CDR3 spans 16 amino acids. Trimming took 4 bases from V and 4 from J; bases not matched to a gene: 7. From germline, CDR1 is SGHRS and CDR2 YFSETQ. CDR3 sequence (DNA): TGCGCCAGCAGCATGCAGACTAGCGGGGCTTACAATGAGCAGTTCTTC. It is translated as CASSMQTSGAYNEQFF.

This clone turned up a few times. This chain joins TRBV28 and TRBJ1-4, with a weak D call TRBD1 (6 bases). The CDR3 is made up of 12 amino acids. CDR1 and CDR2 (germline): MDHEN, SYDVKM. The V and J ends lost 1 base and 10 bases respectively, with 7 bases between them. The chain's CDR3 is CASSLLGGKLFF. CDR3 sequence (DNA): TGTGCCAGCAGTTTATTAGGGGGAAAACTGTTTTTT.

This clone appeared a single time. The chain carries TRBV7-8 and TRBJ2-2, with a tentative D call TRBD1 (6 bases). Trimming took 8 bases from V and 2 from J, leaving 12 bases between them. Germline loops: CDR1 SGHVS, CDR2 FQNEAQ. This CDR3 has 14 residues. The CDR3 spells CASGTGSNTGELFF. CDR3 coding DNA: TGTGCCAGCGGCACAGGGTCAAACACCGGGGAGCTGTTTTTT.